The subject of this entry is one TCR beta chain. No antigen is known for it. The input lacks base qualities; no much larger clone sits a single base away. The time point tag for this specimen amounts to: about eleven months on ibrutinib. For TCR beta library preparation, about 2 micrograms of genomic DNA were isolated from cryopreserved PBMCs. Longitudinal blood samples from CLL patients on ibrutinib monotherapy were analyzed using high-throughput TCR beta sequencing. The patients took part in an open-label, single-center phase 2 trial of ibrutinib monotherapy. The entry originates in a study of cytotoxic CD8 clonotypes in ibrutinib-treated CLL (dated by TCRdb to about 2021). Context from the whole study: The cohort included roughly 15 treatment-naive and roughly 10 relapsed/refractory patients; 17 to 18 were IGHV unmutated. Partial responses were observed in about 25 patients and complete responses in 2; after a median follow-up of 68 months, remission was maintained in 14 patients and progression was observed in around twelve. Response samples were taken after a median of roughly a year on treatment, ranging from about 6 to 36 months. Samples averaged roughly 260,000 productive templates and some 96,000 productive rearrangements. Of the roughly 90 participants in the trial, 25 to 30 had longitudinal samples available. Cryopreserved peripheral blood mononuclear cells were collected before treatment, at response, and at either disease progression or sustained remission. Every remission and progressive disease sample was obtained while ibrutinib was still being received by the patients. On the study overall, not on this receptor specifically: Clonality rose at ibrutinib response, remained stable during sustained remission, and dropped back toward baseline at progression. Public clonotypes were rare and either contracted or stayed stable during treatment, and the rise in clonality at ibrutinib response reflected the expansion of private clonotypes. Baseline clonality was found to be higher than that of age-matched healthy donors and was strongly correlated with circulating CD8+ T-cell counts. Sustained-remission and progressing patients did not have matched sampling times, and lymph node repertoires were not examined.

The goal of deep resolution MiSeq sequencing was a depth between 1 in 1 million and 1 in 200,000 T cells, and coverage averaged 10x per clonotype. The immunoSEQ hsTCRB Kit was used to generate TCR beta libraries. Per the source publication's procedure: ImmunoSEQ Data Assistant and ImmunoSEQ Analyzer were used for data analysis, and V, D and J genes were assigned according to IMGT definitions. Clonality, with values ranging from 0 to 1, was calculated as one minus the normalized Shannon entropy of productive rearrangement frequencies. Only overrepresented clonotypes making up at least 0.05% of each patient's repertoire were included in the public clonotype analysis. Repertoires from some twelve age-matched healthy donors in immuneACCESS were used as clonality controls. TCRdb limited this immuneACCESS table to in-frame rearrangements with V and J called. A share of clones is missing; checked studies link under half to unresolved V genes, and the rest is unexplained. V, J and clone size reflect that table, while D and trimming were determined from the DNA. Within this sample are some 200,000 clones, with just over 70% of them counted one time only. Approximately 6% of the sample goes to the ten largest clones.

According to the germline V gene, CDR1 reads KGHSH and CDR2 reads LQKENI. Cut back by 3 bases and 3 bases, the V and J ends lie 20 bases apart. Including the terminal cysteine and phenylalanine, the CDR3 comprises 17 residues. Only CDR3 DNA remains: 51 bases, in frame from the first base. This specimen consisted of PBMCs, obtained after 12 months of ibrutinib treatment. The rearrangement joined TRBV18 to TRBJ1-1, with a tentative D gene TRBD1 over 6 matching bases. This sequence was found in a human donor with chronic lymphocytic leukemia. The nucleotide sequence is TGTGCCAGCTCACCTCGTTTCGCCCGGGACACAGACACTGAAGCTTTCTTT. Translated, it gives CASSPRFARDTDTEAFF.